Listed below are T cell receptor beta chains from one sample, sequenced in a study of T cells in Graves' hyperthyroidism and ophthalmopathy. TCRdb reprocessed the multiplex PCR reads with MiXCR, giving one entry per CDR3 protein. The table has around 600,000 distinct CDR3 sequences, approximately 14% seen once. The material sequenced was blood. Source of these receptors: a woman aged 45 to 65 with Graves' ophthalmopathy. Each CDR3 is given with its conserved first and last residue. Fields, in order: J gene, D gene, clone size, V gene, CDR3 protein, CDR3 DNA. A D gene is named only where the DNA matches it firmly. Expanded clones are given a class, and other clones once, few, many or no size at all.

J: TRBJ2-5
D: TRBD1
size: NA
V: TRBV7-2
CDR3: CASSLWAGGGSETQYF
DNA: TGTGCCAGCAGCTTATGGGCAGGGGGCGGTTCGGAGACCCAGTACTTC

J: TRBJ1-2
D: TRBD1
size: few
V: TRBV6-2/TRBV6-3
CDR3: CASSYSLDRGHRNYGYTF
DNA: TGTGCCAGCAGTTACTCTTTGGACAGGGGGCATCGCAACTATGGCTACACCTTC

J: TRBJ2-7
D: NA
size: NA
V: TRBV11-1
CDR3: CASSFSDTQGGQYF
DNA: TGTGCCAGCAGCTTCTCTGACACGCAGGGTGGGCAGTACTTC

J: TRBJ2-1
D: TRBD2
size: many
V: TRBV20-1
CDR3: CSARDLGLAGGPSINEQFF
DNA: TGCAGTGCTAGAGATCTAGGACTAGCGGGAGGGCCCTCTATTAATGAGCAGTTCTTC

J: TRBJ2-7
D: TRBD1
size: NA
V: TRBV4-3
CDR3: CASSQDKGTGWYEQYF
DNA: TGCGCCAGCAGCCAAGATAAGGGGACAGGGTGGTACGAGCAGTACTTC

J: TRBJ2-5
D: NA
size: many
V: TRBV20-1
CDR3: CSAPPGPGETQYF
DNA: TGCAGTGCACCCCCTGGGCCGGGAGAGACCCAGTACTTC

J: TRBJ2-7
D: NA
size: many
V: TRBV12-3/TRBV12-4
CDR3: CASSAGTYSYEQYF
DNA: TGTGCCAGCAGCGCCGGGACTTACTCCTACGAGCAGTACTTC

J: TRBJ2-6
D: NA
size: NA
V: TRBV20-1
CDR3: CSASTNRGPGPNSGANVLTF
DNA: TGCAGTGCTAGCACCAACCGGGGGCCAGGGCCAAACTCTGGGGCCAACGTCCTGACTTTC

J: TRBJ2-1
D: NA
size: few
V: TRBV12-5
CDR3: CASGWDYNEQFF
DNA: TGTGCTAGTGGTTGGGACTACAATGAGCAGTTCTTC

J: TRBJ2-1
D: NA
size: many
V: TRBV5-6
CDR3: CASSGTSEQFF
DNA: TGTGCCAGCAGCGGAACATCTGAGCAGTTCTTC

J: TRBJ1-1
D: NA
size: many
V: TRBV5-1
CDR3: CASSWDTLNTEAFF
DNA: TGCGCCAGCAGCTGGGACACTTTGAACACTGAAGCTTTCTTT

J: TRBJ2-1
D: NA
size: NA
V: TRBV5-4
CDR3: CASFRDGRSYDEQFF
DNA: TGTGCCAGCTTCCGGGACGGTCGGTCGTACGATGAGCAGTTCTTC

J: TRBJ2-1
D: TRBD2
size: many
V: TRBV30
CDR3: CAWSSGTSGSRSYNEQFF
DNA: TGTGCCTGGAGTTCCGGGACTAGCGGGTCCCGATCCTACAATGAGCAGTTCTTC

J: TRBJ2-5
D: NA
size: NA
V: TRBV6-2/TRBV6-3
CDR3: CASGGTARETQYF
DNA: TGTGCCAGCGGGGGGACTGCTAGAGAGACCCAGTACTTC

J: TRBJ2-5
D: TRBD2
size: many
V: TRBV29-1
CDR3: CSVEDLTYGLAGVLETQYF
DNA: TGCAGCGTTGAAGATCTTACATACGGTTTAGCGGGAGTTTTAGAGACCCAGTACTTC

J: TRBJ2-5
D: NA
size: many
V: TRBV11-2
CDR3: CASSLDGRTVQETQYF
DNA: TGTGCCAGCAGCTTAGACGGGCGGACGGTCCAAGAGACCCAGTACTTC

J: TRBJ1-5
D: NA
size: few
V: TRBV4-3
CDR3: CASSQDYDNQPQHF
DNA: TGCGCCAGCAGCCAGGACTACGACAATCAGCCCCAGCATTTT

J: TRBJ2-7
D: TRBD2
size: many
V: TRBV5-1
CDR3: CASSLDGTSETYEQYF
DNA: TGCGCCAGCAGCTTGGATGGGACTAGCGAGACCTACGAGCAGTACTTC

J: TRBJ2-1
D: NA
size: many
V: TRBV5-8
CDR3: CASSAAINEQFF
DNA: TGTGCCAGCAGCGCGGCGATCAATGAGCAGTTCTTC

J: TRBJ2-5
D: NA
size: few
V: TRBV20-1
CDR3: CSALSASQETQYF
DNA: TGCAGTGCCCTATCGGCTAGTCAAGAGACCCAGTACTTC

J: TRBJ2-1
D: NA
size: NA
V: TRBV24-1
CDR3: CATSDFNGGPNEQFF
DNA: TGTGCCACCAGTGATTTTAATGGGGGCCCGAATGAGCAGTTCTTC

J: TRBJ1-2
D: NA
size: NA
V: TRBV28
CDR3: CASSLWPGSNYGYTF
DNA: TGTGCCAGCAGTTTATGGCCAGGCAGTAACTATGGCTACACCTTC

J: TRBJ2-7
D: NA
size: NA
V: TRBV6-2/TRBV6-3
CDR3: CASSYRTVLSYEQYF
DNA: TGTGCCAGCAGTTACAGGACAGTCTTGAGCTACGAGCAGTACTTC

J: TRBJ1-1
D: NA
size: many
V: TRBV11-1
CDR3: CASSPRGPNTEAFF
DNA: TGTGCCAGCAGCCCCAGAGGACCTAACACTGAAGCTTTCTTT

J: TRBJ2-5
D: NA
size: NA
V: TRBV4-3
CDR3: CASSQSIEETQYF
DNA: TGCGCCAGCAGCCAATCGATCGAAGAGACCCAGTACTTC

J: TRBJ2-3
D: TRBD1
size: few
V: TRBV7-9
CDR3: CASSLGTGYSDTQYF
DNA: TGTGCCAGCAGCTTAGGGACAGGGTATTCAGATACGCAGTATTTT

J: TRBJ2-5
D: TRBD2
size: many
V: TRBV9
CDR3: CASSESSGGFQETQYF
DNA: TGTGCCAGCAGCGAGTCTAGCGGGGGATTCCAAGAGACCCAGTACTTC

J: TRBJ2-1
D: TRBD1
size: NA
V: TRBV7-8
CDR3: CASSRGRGQTWDNEQFF
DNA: TGTGCCAGCAGCCGAGGTAGGGGACAGACTTGGGACAATGAGCAGTTCTTC

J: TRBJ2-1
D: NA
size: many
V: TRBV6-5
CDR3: CASSYSTWDTISGFF
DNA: TGTGCCAGCAGTTACTCGACTTGGGACACTATCTCGGGGTTCTTC